The 11 T cell receptor beta chains given below trace back to one sample, sequenced in a study of blood T cell repertoires in COVID-19. The assay was immunoSEQ multiplex PCR, and TCRdb's table has in-frame clones only and misses some. The sample contains 150,000 or so clones, approximately 90% of which appear only once. The sample consisted of peripheral blood. The receptor source for this set is a human donor in a cohort sampled during active COVID-19.

The V and J genes are TRBV7-2 and TRBJ2-7; no clear D. The CDR3 has 14 residues. CDR1 is SGHTA, CDR2 FQGNSA, per germline. V lost 1 base, J lost 0 bases, and 7 bases lay in between. The CDR3 region is CASSLEYTSYEQYF. CDR3 DNA: TGTGCCAGCAGCTTAGAATACACCTCCTACGAGCAGTACTTC.

J is TRBJ1-5 and V is TRBV28; 7 bases map to TRBD1. This CDR3 has 13 amino acids. V lost 6 bases to trimming and J lost 9 bases; unmatched junction nucleotides: 8. Germline values: CDR1 MDHEN, CDR2 SYDVKM. CDR3 in DNA: TGTGCCAGCAGGAGACAGGGCCCCCTGCCCCAGCATTTT. Amino acids: CASRRQGPLPQHF.

This clone was picked up one time. The V and J genes are TRBV24-1 and TRBJ1-1; D is undetermined. This CDR3 spans 14 amino acids. Trimming shortened V by 3 bases and J by 4 bases, and 11 bases separated the two germline ends. Germline assignment: CDR1 KGHDR and CDR2 SFDVKD. The CDR3 region has the DNA TGTGCCACCAGTGATCCTGGTGCGGGCACTGAAGCTTTCTTT. Its protein product is CATSDPGAGTEAFF.

This clone has just a few counts. This chain joins TRBV9 and TRBJ2-1; 11 bases line up with TRBD2. With V trimmed by 1 base and J by 7 bases, 4 bases remained unmatched. The germline V gene encodes CDR1 SGDLS and CDR2 YYNGEE. The CDR3 runs 15 residues. Here the CDR3 DNA reads TGTGCCAGCAGCGTAAGGACTAGCGGGCCAAATGAGCAGTTCTTC. Translating gives CASSVRTSGPNEQFF. Variable domain in full (rest from reference TRBV9 and TRBJ2-1): DSGVTQTPKHLITATGQRVTLRCSPRSGDLSVYWYQQSLDQGLQFLIQYYNGEERAKGNILERFSAQQFPDLHSELNLSSLELGDSALYFCASSVRTSGPNEQFFGPGTRLTVL.

On this clone: Given the absence of the conserved phenylalanine or tryptophan at the CDR3 end, a read error is likely. The limits of the CDR3 on the DNA are not certain, so only TCRdb's listed CDR3 is given. The rearrangement uses TRBV19 and TRBJ2-7; the table assigns TRBD2, which was not confirmed against the DNA. Germline V gene lookup returns CDR1 LNHDA and CDR2 SQIVND (reference sequence). With termini counted, the CDR3 has 8 amino acids. The CDR3 sequence is CASIEAVD.

The chain links TRBV3-1 (or the pseudogene TRBV3-2) to TRBJ1-6; a weak D match, TRBD1 (5 bases). Trimming stripped 3 bases from V and 13 bases from J, with 16 bases between. The CDR3 is 14 amino acids. CDR1 is LGHDT and CDR2 is YNNKEL in the germline V gene (reference sequence). The CDR3 loop is CASSHFPQGAPLHF. CDR3 nucleotide sequence: TGTGCCAGCAGCCATTTTCCTCAGGGTGCTCCCCTCCACTTT.

In nucleotides, the CDR3 is TGTGCCAGCAGAGCGGGGACATACACTGAAGCTTTCTTT. This translates into CASRAGTYTEAFF. The chain employs TRBV6-5 and TRBJ1-1; tentative D call: TRBD1 (6 bases). The length of the CDR3 is 13 residues. V was clipped by 6 bases and J by 3 bases, with 11 bases between them. CDR1 and CDR2 from the germline V gene are MNHEY and SVGAGI.

CDR3 residues: CASSGFSGANVLTF. The CDR3 nucleotides are TGTGCCAGTTCAGGATTCTCTGGGGCCAACGTCCTGACTTTC. This rearrangement joins TRBV11-3 to TRBJ2-6; D remains ambiguous. V was shortened by 9 bases and J by 0 bases, with 9 bases between the two germline ends. Germline CDR1 reads SGHNT; CDR2 reads YENEEA. This CDR3 has 14 residues.

The chain employs TRBV29-1 and TRBJ2-3; D unresolved. The CDR3 runs 13 residues. V was shortened by 7 bases and J by 0 bases, with 11 bases between the two germline ends. Germline values: CDR1 SQVTM, CDR2 ANQGSEA. Here the CDR3 reads CSASPGSTDTQYF. The CDR3 DNA follows: TGCAGCGCCTCCCCGGGTAGCACAGATACGCAGTATTTT.

The V and J genes are TRBV2 and TRBJ1-3, with D possibly being TRBD1 (5 bases). CDR1 is SNHLY, CDR2 FYNNEI, per germline. The CDR3 contains 15 residues. V lost 7 bases to trimming and J lost 4 bases, with 17 bases between them. In nucleotides, the CDR3 is TGTGCCAGCACGACCACAGGCGCCCAGGGAAACACCATATATTTT. As protein: CASTTTGAQGNTIYF.

This chain joins TRBV19 and TRBJ2-2; D unclear. Trimming removed 6 bases from V and 4 bases from J, with 12 bases in between. CDR1 and CDR2 (germline): LNHDA, SQIVND (reference sequence). This CDR3 contains 14 residues. CDR3 DNA: TGTGCCAGTAGGTCCGGAGTAACCACCGGGGAGCTGTTTTTT. This codes for CASRSGVTTGELFF.